The rows below give T cell receptor beta chains drawn from one sample of a study of blood T cell repertoires in COVID-19. Sequencing used immunoSEQ multiplex PCR; TCRdb keeps in-frame clones, though not all of them. The sample contains tens of thousands of clones, approximately 91% of which appear only once. What was sequenced was peripheral blood. These receptors originate from a man over 45 with acute or convalescent COVID-19. Each CDR3 is given with its conserved first and last residue. Each record gives: D gene, clone size, J gene, V gene, CDR3 DNA, CDR3 protein. The D gene is left open where the match is weak. Some rows have no size entry. The others give once, few or many, or a class for an expanded clone.

D gene: NA; clone size: NA; J gene: TRBJ2-3; V gene: TRBV6-2/TRBV6-3; CDR3 DNA: TGTGCCAGCAGTTGGGCCTTTGGGGCCACAGATACGCAGTATTTT; CDR3 protein: CASSWAFGATDTQYF
D gene: TRBD2; clone size: NA; J gene: TRBJ2-1; V gene: TRBV11-3; CDR3 DNA: TGTGCCAGCAGCACCGGGACTAGCGTTCACAATGAGCAGTTCTTC; CDR3 protein: CASSTGTSVHNEQFF
D gene: NA; clone size: NA; J gene: TRBJ1-5; V gene: TRBV18; CDR3 DNA: TGTGCCAGCTCACCCCGTCCAGATAGCAATCAGCCCCAGCATTTT; CDR3 protein: CASSPRPDSNQPQHF
D gene: NA; clone size: NA; J gene: TRBJ1-6; V gene: TRBV18; CDR3 DNA: TGTGCCAGCTCATACTCCTATAATTCACCCCTCCACTTT; CDR3 protein: CASSYSYNSPLHF
D gene: NA; clone size: NA; J gene: TRBJ2-7; V gene: TRBV11-2; CDR3 DNA: TGTGCCAGCAGCCTCTACAGGGTTTCCTACGAGCAGTACTTC; CDR3 protein: CASSLYRVSYEQYF
D gene: NA; clone size: NA; J gene: TRBJ2-3; V gene: TRBV19; CDR3 DNA: TGTGCCAGTGGAGCCCCAAGGGATACGCAGTATTTT; CDR3 protein: CASGAPRDTQYF
D gene: TRBD2; clone size: NA; J gene: TRBJ2-7; V gene: TRBV6-2/TRBV6-3; CDR3 DNA: TGTGCCAGCAGTTTGGGACTAGCGGGAGTTCCTTACGAGCAGTACTTC; CDR3 protein: CASSLGLAGVPYEQYF
D gene: TRBD1; clone size: few; J gene: TRBJ1-2; V gene: TRBV6-5; CDR3 DNA: TGTGCCAGCATTACAACCCGGACAGGGGGAGGCTACACCTTC; CDR3 protein: CASITTRTGGGYTF
D gene: NA; clone size: NA; J gene: TRBJ2-4; V gene: TRBV5-1; CDR3 DNA: TGCGCCAGCAGCTCACCGGGAAACAAAAACATTCAGTACTTC; CDR3 protein: CASSSPGNKNIQYF
D gene: NA; clone size: NA; J gene: TRBJ2-1; V gene: TRBV5-6; CDR3 DNA: TGTGCCAGCAGCTTTGGCAGGGGCTCCTACAATGAGCAGTTCTTC; CDR3 protein: CASSFGRGSYNEQFF
D gene: TRBD2; clone size: NA; J gene: TRBJ2-7; V gene: TRBV9; CDR3 DNA: TGTGCCAGCAGCGTAGCTCCTAGCGGGAGCAACGAGCAGTACTTC; CDR3 protein: CASSVAPSGSNEQYF
D gene: NA; clone size: NA; J gene: TRBJ1-2; V gene: TRBV30; CDR3 DNA: TGTGCCTGGACCGGGGAAAGGGATGGCTACACCTTC; CDR3 protein: CAWTGERDGYTF
D gene: TRBD1; clone size: NA; J gene: TRBJ2-7; V gene: TRBV19; CDR3 DNA: TGTGCCAGTAGTATTAGCGGACAGGGCGCCTACGAGCAGTACTTC; CDR3 protein: CASSISGQGAYEQYF
D gene: NA; clone size: NA; J gene: TRBJ2-6; V gene: TRBV11-3; CDR3 DNA: TGTGCCAGCAGCCTCACCCGGGGTCATGGGGCCAACGTCCTGACTTTC; CDR3 protein: CASSLTRGHGANVLTF